A selection of T cell receptor beta chains follows, all from one sample in a study of T-cell memory formation after mild COVID-19. TCRdb re-derived calls from the 5' RACE reads in MiXCR, one entry per CDR3 protein. The sample shows 300,000 to 350,000 distinct CDR3 sequences, approximately 19% of them seen only once. Sequencing used PBMCs or a T cell subset sorted from them (not recorded which). These receptors were taken from a man aged 18-30 years who had mild COVID-19 (a few samples of this study predate the infection). Cell type and time point are not known. CDR3s include the opening cysteine and the closing phenylalanine or tryptophan. Each record gives: clone size, D gene, V gene, J gene, CDR3 DNA, CDR3 protein. D genes are given only for firm matches. Clone size is given for some rows only: seen once, a few or many times, or a class if the clone is expanded.

>.|.|TRBV6-5|TRBJ2-7
TGTGCCAGCAGTCCGGGGCAGGGGCCCTCGCGCGGCGAGCAGTACTTC
CASSPGQGPSRGEQYF
>few|TRBD1|TRBV20-1|TRBJ1-1
TGCAGTGCTAGAGTCCCGGGACAGGGGGTCACTGAAGCTTTCTTT
CSARVPGQGVTEAFF
>.|.|TRBV18|TRBJ1-2
TGTGCCAGCTCACCTAGCTGGGCAGGGTACTATGGCTACACCTTC
CASSPSWAGYYGYTF
>.|.|TRBV20-1|TRBJ2-5
TGCAGTGCCACAACCCCGGGACCGAAGCAAGAGACCCAGTACTTC
CSATTPGPKQETQYF
>.|TRBD1|TRBV12-3/TRBV12-4|TRBJ1-6
TGTGCCAGCACCAACCGGGGCAGGGGGCTTTCACCCCTCCACTTT
CASTNRGRGLSPLHF
>.|TRBD1|TRBV7-9|TRBJ2-7
TGTGCCAGCAGCTTGGGACAGGGGGCGAGTGAGCAGTACTTC
CASSLGQGASEQYF
>few|.|TRBV4-1|TRBJ2-2
TGCGCCAGCAGCCTTTCCTGGGGGAACACCGGGGAGCTGTTTTTT
CASSLSWGNTGELFF
>few|TRBD1|TRBV7-2|TRBJ1-2
TGTGCCAGCAGCGCGACTCAGGGGGCGAATGGCTACACCTTC
CASSATQGANGYTF
>.|.|TRBV7-9|TRBJ1-2
TGTGCCAGCAGCCCCCTGACAGGCTATGGCTACACCTTC
CASSPLTGYGYTF
>few|.|TRBV21-1|TRBJ1-5
TGTGCCAGCAGCAAAAGGGGGAGACAGTCTTATAGCAATCAGCCCCAGCATTTT
CASSKRGRQSYSNQPQHF
>few|TRBD2|TRBV7-9|TRBJ2-1
TGTGCCAGCAGCTCCCCTAGCGGGGGGGATGGTGAGCAGTTCTTC
CASSSPSGGDGEQFF
>few|.|TRBV27|TRBJ1-2
TGTGCCAGCTACGGCGGGGTAGAGTATGGCTACACCTTC
CASYGGVEYGYTF
>.|TRBD2|TRBV7-8|TRBJ2-3
TGTGCCAGCAGCTTAGTGCTACGGGGGGGCGGGAATACGCAGTATTTT
CASSLVLRGGGNTQYF
>.|.|TRBV10-3|TRBJ1-2
TGTGCCATCAGTGAGTCCGGGGCTCGGGGCTATGGCTACACCTTC
CAISESGARGYGYTF
>.|.|TRBV28|TRBJ2-3
TGTGCCAGCAGTTTTCGCCCAGATACGCAGTATTTT
CASSFRPDTQYF
>.|.|TRBV7-6|TRBJ1-2
TGTGCCAGCAGCCCATTGGTGGTTGGCTATGGCTACACCTTC
CASSPLVVGYGYTF
>.|.|TRBV5-1|TRBJ2-5
TGCGCCAGCAGCTCACAGGGAAAAGAGACCCAGTACTTC
CASSSQGKETQYF